This entry concerns a single T cell receptor beta chain. What it recognizes is unknown. Germline values: CDR1 SGHDN, CDR2 FVKESK. V shed 5 bases and J shed 6 bases, with 9 bases lying between them. The CDR3 contains 12 residues. The data belong to a study of post-analysis software for immune sequencing data. Whole-study findings and limits: TRBV5-6, TRBV5-1 and TRBV20-1 belonged to a set of a handful of TRBV segments that were more frequent in patients than controls.

TCR beta cDNA libraries included unique molecular identifiers. TCRdb processed the PCR reads anew with MiXCR; each CDR3 protein has one entry. The sample has 550,000 to 700,000 distinct CDR3 sequences, around 47% seen once. Sequencing used blood. The TCR comes from a girl aged 10 to 17 with multiple sclerosis. The V call is TRBV14, the J call TRBJ2-3; no reliable D call. CDR3 loop: CASSSLKDTQYF. The CDR3 nucleotides read TGTGCCAGCAGCTCCCTCAAGGATACGCAGTATTTT.